The 21 T cell receptor beta chains below were found in one sample sequenced in a study of blood T cell repertoires in COVID-19. The data were produced by immunoSEQ multiplex PCR, yet TCRdb's version contains in-frame clones alone and is incomplete. The sample has roughly 230,000 clones; 85% to 90% are singletons. Material: PBMCs or T cells enriched from blood (not recorded which). Receptor source: a woman aged 30 to 39 with acute COVID-19.

This chain links TRBV5-6 with TRBJ1-4; D is unresolved. The ends were cut back, 1 base at V and 8 bases at J, with 12 bases in the middle. This CDR3 contains 14 residues. Germline V gene data show CDR1 as SGHDT and CDR2 as YYEEEE. The CDR3 is CASSLPGREEKLFF. The CDR3 DNA is TGTGCCAGCAGCTTGCCGGGGAGGGAGGAAAAACTGTTTTTT.

This chain links TRBV7-2 with TRBJ1-1; D gene uncertain. Trimming took 2 bases from V and 2 from J, leaving 9 bases between them. CDR3 size: 14 residues. CDR1 and CDR2 from the germline V gene are SGHTA and FQGNSA. The CDR3 DNA sequence: TGTGCCAGCAGCTTAAGGAGGAGCAACACTGAAGCTTTCTTT. This codes for CASSLRRSNTEAFF.

Regarding this clone: Relative to the germline gene, one junction end is altered; a read error may explain this. This chain links TRBV9 with TRBJ1-1; tentative D call: TRBD1 (5 bases). The CDR3 is 14 amino acids. Germline loops: CDR1 SGDLS, CDR2 YYNGEE. The CDR3 nucleotides are TGTGCCAGCAGCGTAGCCAGGGTGAATACTGAAGCTTTCTTT. Protein sequence: CASSVARVNTEAFF.

In its sample, this clone was seen many times. J is TRBJ2-1 and V is TRBV6-5, with TRBD1 identical over 7 bases. J lost 3 bases, V lost 5 bases, and 1 base had no gene match. Germline loops: CDR1 MNHEY, CDR2 SVGAGI. The CDR3 is made up of 13 amino acids. The CDR3 region has the DNA TGTGCCAGCAGTAGGGACAGCTACAATGAGCAGTTCTTC. Protein sequence: CASSRDSYNEQFF.

The rearrangement joins TRBV19 to TRBJ2-6; D not certain. V was cut by 7 bases and J by 0 bases, with 10 bases left in between. The CDR3 is 15 amino acids. Germline V gene lookup returns CDR1 LNHDA and CDR2 SQIVND (reference sequence). DNA for the CDR3: TGTGCCAGTAACGACATCGGCTCTGGGGCCAACGTCCTGACTTTC. This codes for CASNDIGSGANVLTF.

This chain connects TRBV6-1 to TRBJ1-6; the D is unclear. Between the trimmed V and J ends, which lost 6 bases and 13 bases, there was a span of 10 bases. The germline gives CDR1 MNHNS, CDR2 SASEGT. This CDR3 has 11 amino acids. CDR3 coding DNA: TGTGCCAGCAGCCCCCTCGGTCCCCTCCACTTT. Encoded protein: CASSPLGPLHF.

The genes are TRBV30 and TRBJ1-6; D call uncertain. Germline lookup yields CDR1 GTSNPN and CDR2 SVGIG (reference sequence). The length of the CDR3 is 13 residues. Trimming took 5 bases from V and 7 from J, leaving 12 bases between them. The CDR3 DNA is TGTGCCTGGCAAGGACTCCGGAATTCACCCCTCCACTTT. Amino acids: CAWQGLRNSPLHF.

The chain employs TRBV11-3 and TRBJ1-1; D not resolved. Germline CDR1 reads SGHNT; CDR2 reads YENEEA. The CDR3 runs to 13 residues. Deletions cut 3 bases from V and 8 bases from J, with 13 bases between. CDR3 region: CASSFRTGSEAFF. As DNA, the CDR3 is TGTGCCAGCAGCTTCCGGACGGGATCGGAAGCTTTCTTT.

In its sample, this clone was seen once. V is TRBV4-1 and J is TRBJ2-3; D not resolved. V lost 8 bases and J 8 bases, leaving 8 bases between the germline ends. The CDR3 has 10 amino acids. The germline V gene has CDR1 MGHRA and CDR2 YSYEKL. The CDR3 is CASGLVTQYF. For the CDR3, the DNA is TGCGCCAGCGGTCTAGTTACGCAGTATTTT.

The chain recombines TRBV20-1 with TRBJ1-3; possible D gene TRBD1, 5 bases. The CDR3 sequence is 15 residues long. Trimming stripped 3 bases from V and 8 bases from J, with 20 bases between. Germline V gene lookup returns CDR1 DFQATT and CDR2 SNEGSKA (reference sequence). CDR3 protein: CSASGVQGKWDTIYF. CDR3 in DNA: TGCAGTGCTAGTGGTGTCCAGGGTAAGTGGGACACCATATATTTT.

This clone was seen only once. The chain recombines TRBV30 with TRBJ1-6; possible D gene TRBD1, 5 bases. The CDR3 has 14 amino acids. Germline CDR1 reads GTSNPN; CDR2 reads SVGIG (reference sequence). The V and J ends lost 0 bases and 10 bases respectively, with 13 bases between them. CDR3 nucleotides: TGTGCCTGGAGTGTGGGAGGGGATCGCTCACCCCTCCACTTT. Its protein product is CAWSVGGDRSPLHF.

The V and J genes are TRBV5-1 and TRBJ2-5, with D possibly TRBD2 on 7 matching bases. V was shortened by 4 bases and J by 3 bases, with 19 bases between the two germline ends. The germline V gene encodes CDR1 SGHRS and CDR2 YFSETQ. The length of the CDR3 is 16 residues. CDR3 amino acids: CASSRRGGGTKETQYF. The CDR3 DNA reads as TGCGCCAGCAGCCGGAGAGGCGGGGGCACTAAAGAGACCCAGTACTTC.

This clone was observed once. The chain uses TRBV27 and TRBJ1-6; no firm D call. V was trimmed by 9 bases and J by 2 bases, leaving 20 bases between them. The CDR3 loop spans 17 amino acids. Germline-derived CDR1 and CDR2 are MNHEY and SMNVEV (reference sequence). CDR3 region: CASCLGALGTYNSPLHF. The CDR3 DNA reads as TGTGCCAGTTGCCTCGGTGCACTCGGGACCTATAATTCACCCCTCCACTTT.

In its sample, this clone was seen once. The chain combines TRBV3-1 (or the pseudogene TRBV3-2) with TRBJ1-5; D uncertain. Germline CDR1 reads LGHDT; CDR2 reads YNNKEL (reference sequence). The CDR3 consists of 14 residues. The V and J ends lost 0 bases and 6 bases respectively, with 9 bases between them. The CDR3 coding sequence is TGTGCCAGCAGCCAAGATGCCAGTGGTCAGCCCCAGCATTTT. Translation: CASSQDASGQPQHF.

The V gene is TRBV5-1, the J gene TRBJ1-6, with 7 bases that match TRBD1. Germline lookup yields CDR1 SGHRS and CDR2 YFSETQ. The CDR3 is 15 residues long. The junction had 7 bases not matched to a gene; V was cut back by 0 bases and J by 10 bases. The CDR3 loop reads CASSLGVGGESPLHF. CDR3 nucleotide sequence: TGCGCCAGCAGCTTGGGGGTAGGGGGCGAATCACCCCTCCACTTT.

The J gene is TRBJ1-5, the V gene TRBV6-5; D possibly corresponds to TRBD1 (6 bases). Germline-derived CDR1 and CDR2 are MNHEY and SVGAGI. CDR3 length: 15 residues. V lost 6 bases and J 0 bases, leaving 12 bases between the germline ends. The DNA of the CDR3 is TGTGCCAGCAGGGTTGGGGGCTATAGCAATCAGCCCCAGCATTTT. This encodes CASRVGGYSNQPQHF.

The chain carries TRBV6-6 and TRBJ1-4; D unclear. The CDR3 sequence is 15 residues long. Germline values: CDR1 MNHNY, CDR2 SVGAGI (reference sequence). The ends were cut back, 3 bases at V and 0 bases at J, with 8 bases in the middle. The CDR3 loop reads CASSYVVATNEKLFF. Written as DNA, the CDR3 is TGTGCCAGCAGTTATGTAGTTGCAACTAATGAAAAACTGTTTTTT.

The chain uses TRBV20-1 and TRBJ2-3, with 8 positions matching TRBD2. From germline, CDR1 is DFQATT and CDR2 SNEGSKA (reference sequence). J was trimmed by 1 base and V by 3 bases; bases with no gene match: 3. This CDR3 contains 14 residues. The CDR3 bases are TGCAGTGCTAGTTCGGGGGGGGGCACAGATACGCAGTATTTT. This codes for CSASSGGGTDTQYF.

The chain is built from TRBV6-5 and TRBJ1-1; D remains ambiguous. Between the trimmed V and J ends, which lost 5 bases and 5 bases, there was a span of 6 bases. The CDR3 has 11 amino acids. The germline V gene has CDR1 MNHEY and CDR2 SVGAGI. CDR3 amino acids: CASSTVTEAFF. Written as DNA, the CDR3 is TGTGCCAGCAGTACAGTTACTGAAGCTTTCTTT.

The rearrangement links TRBV3-1 (or the pseudogene TRBV3-2) to TRBJ2-3; D is perhaps TRBD2 (5 bases). V gave up 11 bases and J gave up 0 bases, with 12 bases separating them. The germline gives CDR1 LGHDT, CDR2 YNNKEL (reference sequence). The CDR3 totals 13 residues. CDR3 protein: CAAGKRSTDTQYF. As DNA, the CDR3 is TGTGCCGCTGGCAAGCGGAGCACAGATACGCAGTATTTT.

The chain carries TRBV4-2 and TRBJ2-2, with a weak D call TRBD1 (5 bases). The CDR3 runs to 14 residues. Between the trimmed V and J ends, which lost 4 bases and 6 bases, there was a span of 12 bases. Germline V gene sequence: CDR1 LGHNA, CDR2 YNFKEQ. The CDR3 loop reads CASSRQGGPGELFF. The DNA for the CDR3 is TGTGCCAGCAGCCGGCAGGGTGGCCCCGGGGAGCTGTTTTTT.